This T cell receptor beta chain originates from a study of T-cell memory formation after mild COVID-19. Study-wide points: The authors did not confirm SARS-CoV-2 specificity of second-wave clones peaking day 37. Several responding clones turned up in pre-infection memory, indicating that cross-reactive memory may have taken part. Contracting clones, day 15 to 85, had balanced CD4/CD8, and later expanders favored CD4+.

The V and J ends lost 6 bases and 4 bases respectively, with 12 bases between them. CDR3 length: 14 amino acids. Germline loops: CDR1 LGHNA, CDR2 YSLEER. With respect to this clonotype: Its antigen is unknown.

TCRdb reprocessed the 5' RACE reads via MiXCR and lists one record per CDR3 protein. The sample lists approximately 260,000 distinct CDR3 sequences; approximately 19% were seen once. The TCR comes from a young man who had mild COVID-19 (a few samples of this study predate the infection). Cell type and time point are not known. The chain uses TRBV4-3 and TRBJ2-2; TRBD1 is a possible D gene (6 bases). The sequenced sample consisted of PBMCs or a T cell subset sorted from them (not recorded which). As DNA, the CDR3 is TGCGCCAGCAGGTCACAGGGTACCACCGGGGAGCTGTTTTTT. Protein sequence: CASRSQGTTGELFF.